The rows below give T cell receptor beta chains drawn from one sample of a study of cytomegalovirus exposure and HLA in healthy donors. The data were produced by immunoSEQ multiplex PCR, yet TCRdb's version contains in-frame clones alone and is incomplete. The repertoire includes some 160,000 clones, roughly 82% of them detected once, and roughly 0.5% sits in the top ten. The sequencing input was PBMCs. The receptors here all came from a woman between 45 and 60 years old in good health and CMV-seronegative. Both conserved end residues are part of each CDR3. The order of the fields is clone size, J gene, D gene, V gene, CDR3 protein, CDR3 DNA. D genes are given only for firm matches. Size values are once, few and many counts, or a class for expanded clones, and some rows have none.

size: .
J: TRBJ2-1
D: .
V: TRBV6-5
CDR3: CASSPQGTSYNEQFF
DNA: TGTGCCAGCAGTCCACAGGGCACCTCCTACAATGAGCAGTTCTTC

size: .
J: TRBJ1-1
D: TRBD1
V: TRBV5-5
CDR3: CASSLVVRGLENTEAFF
DNA: TGTGCCAGCAGCTTGGTGGTCAGGGGGCTTGAGAACACTGAAGCTTTCTTT

size: .
J: TRBJ2-7
D: TRBD2
V: TRBV7-2
CDR3: CASSLKSSGSREQYF
DNA: TGTGCCAGCAGCTTAAAATCTAGCGGGAGTAGGGAGCAGTACTTC

size: .
J: TRBJ2-2
D: .
V: TRBV4-1
CDR3: CASSPQGPGELFF
DNA: TGCGCCAGCAGCCCTCAGGGCCCCGGGGAGCTGTTTTTT

size: .
J: TRBJ2-5
D: .
V: TRBV5-1
CDR3: CASSLVDKQYF
DNA: TGCGCCAGCAGCTTGGTAGACAAACAGTACTTC

size: .
J: TRBJ2-3
D: TRBD2
V: TRBV7-9
CDR3: CASRGGREAQYF
DNA: TGTGCCAGCAGAGGAGGGAGGGAGGCGCAGTATTTT

size: .
J: TRBJ2-7
D: TRBD1
V: TRBV5-1
CDR3: CASSLNTGAPYEQYF
DNA: TGCGCCAGCAGCCTAAACACAGGGGCCCCCTACGAGCAGTACTTC

size: .
J: TRBJ2-7
D: TRBD1
V: TRBV27
CDR3: CASSPITGTGEYEQYF
DNA: TGTGCCAGCAGTCCCATAACCGGGACAGGGGAATACGAGCAGTACTTC

size: .
J: TRBJ1-1
D: .
V: TRBV7-3
CDR3: CASSQRSSTEAFF
DNA: TGTGCCAGCAGCCAACGGAGCAGCACTGAAGCTTTCTTT

size: .
J: TRBJ1-5
D: .
V: TRBV9
CDR3: CASSGRGNQPQHF
DNA: TGTGCCAGCAGCGGACGGGGCAATCAGCCCCAGCATTTT

size: once
J: TRBJ1-2
D: .
V: TRBV9
CDR3: CASSGDSYGYTF
DNA: TGTGCCAGCAGCGGCGACAGCTATGGCTACACCTTC

size: .
J: TRBJ2-3
D: TRBD2
V: TRBV2
CDR3: CASSEREGTQYF
DNA: TGTGCCAGCAGTGAAAGGGAGGGTACGCAGTATTTT

size: .
J: TRBJ1-4
D: .
V: TRBV27
CDR3: CASSLGLDEKLFF
DNA: TGTGCCAGCAGTTTGGGACTGGATGAAAAACTGTTTTTT

size: .
J: TRBJ2-7
D: TRBD1
V: TRBV28
CDR3: CASSDRGTGDYEQYF
DNA: TGTGCCAGCAGTGACCGAGGGACAGGGGACTACGAGCAGTACTTC

size: .
J: TRBJ2-5
D: TRBD1
V: TRBV18
CDR3: CASSPDRGDQETQYF
DNA: TGTGCCAGCTCACCGGACAGGGGCGACCAAGAGACCCAGTACTTC

size: .
J: TRBJ2-3
D: .
V: TRBV7-8
CDR3: CASSSIRPGSTDTQYF
DNA: TGTGCCAGCAGCTCGATACGGCCAGGTAGCACAGATACGCAGTATTTT

size: .
J: TRBJ2-1
D: TRBD2
V: TRBV4-1
CDR3: CASSHPLAGGPREQFF
DNA: TGCGCCAGCAGCCACCCACTAGCGGGGGGGCCTAGGGAGCAGTTCTTC

size: .
J: TRBJ2-7
D: TRBD1
V: TRBV7-9
CDR3: CASSAGRGLSYEQYF
DNA: TGTGCCAGCAGCGCAGGCAGGGGGCTTTCCTACGAGCAGTACTTC

size: .
J: TRBJ2-7
D: .
V: TRBV29-1
CDR3: CSANRGSTSGEQYF
DNA: TGCAGCGCCAATCGAGGGTCAACTTCGGGCGAGCAGTACTTC

size: once
J: TRBJ2-5
D: .
V: TRBV28
CDR3: CASSGSGMRQETQYF
DNA: TGTGCCAGCAGTGGGTCAGGGATGAGGCAAGAGACCCAGTACTTC

size: .
J: TRBJ2-5
D: .
V: TRBV6-1
CDR3: CASSAAAYQETQYF
DNA: TGTGCCAGCAGTGCCGCGGCGTACCAAGAGACCCAGTACTTC

size: .
J: TRBJ1-2
D: .
V: TRBV28
CDR3: CASSSNPMAVSYGYTF
DNA: TGTGCCAGCAGTTCAAACCCCATGGCCGTAAGCTATGGCTACACCTTC

size: .
J: TRBJ2-7
D: TRBD2
V: TRBV5-6
CDR3: CASSRGTSVTYEQYF
DNA: TGTGCCAGCAGCCGAGGGACTAGCGTAACCTACGAGCAGTACTTC

size: .
J: TRBJ2-7
D: TRBD2
V: TRBV5-1
CDR3: CASSLGDRAGAPREQYF
DNA: TGCGCCAGCAGCTTGGGGGATAGGGCGGGAGCGCCTCGCGAGCAGTACTTC

size: .
J: TRBJ2-3
D: .
V: TRBV9
CDR3: CASTRAPKTDTQYF
DNA: TGTGCCAGCACCCGAGCTCCAAAAACAGATACGCAGTATTTT

size: .
J: TRBJ1-2
D: TRBD1
V: TRBV2
CDR3: CASRVGQPNYGYTF
DNA: TGTGCCAGCAGGGTGGGACAGCCTAACTATGGCTACACCTTC

size: .
J: TRBJ2-5
D: TRBD2
V: TRBV9
CDR3: CASSPAGGPEETQYF
DNA: TGTGCCAGCAGCCCAGCGGGAGGACCGGAGGAGACCCAGTACTTC

size: few
J: TRBJ1-1
D: .
V: TRBV18
CDR3: CASSETGYTEAFF
DNA: TGTGCCAGCTCGGAGACAGGCTACACTGAAGCTTTCTTT

size: .
J: TRBJ2-5
D: TRBD2
V: TRBV5-4
CDR3: CASSLISGGARETQYF
DNA: TGTGCCAGCAGCTTGATTAGCGGGGGGGCCAGGGAGACCCAGTACTTC

size: .
J: TRBJ2-7
D: TRBD2
V: TRBV2
CDR3: CASRRSGRAVYEQYF
DNA: TGTGCCAGCAGAAGAAGCGGGAGGGCCGTCTACGAGCAGTACTTC

size: .
J: TRBJ2-7
D: .
V: TRBV7-3
CDR3: CASSLDGTYEQYF
DNA: TGTGCCAGCAGTTTAGACGGGACCTACGAGCAGTACTTC

size: .
J: TRBJ1-6
D: TRBD1
V: TRBV25-1
CDR3: CASSDYGQGRDSPLHF
DNA: TGTGCCAGCAGTGATTACGGACAGGGTAGGGATTCACCCCTCCACTTT

size: .
J: TRBJ2-1
D: TRBD2
V: TRBV7-8
CDR3: CASSLSGAGIGFFSYNEQFF
DNA: TGTGCCAGCAGCTTAAGCGGAGCGGGAATCGGATTTTTCTCCTACAATGAGCAGTTCTTC

size: .
J: TRBJ2-7
D: .
V: TRBV28
CDR3: CASSLGGASYEQYF
DNA: TGTGCCAGCAGTTTGGGGGGGGCCTCCTACGAGCAGTACTTC

size: .
J: TRBJ2-1
D: TRBD1
V: TRBV11-3
CDR3: CASSWGQPASEQFF
DNA: TGTGCCAGCAGCTGGGGACAGCCGGCAAGTGAGCAGTTCTTC

size: .
J: TRBJ2-7
D: .
V: TRBV29-1
CDR3: CSVEPVSSYEQYF
DNA: TGCAGCGTTGAACCGGTGAGCTCCTACGAGCAGTACTTC

size: .
J: TRBJ2-5
D: .
V: TRBV2
CDR3: CASRGEQETQYF
DNA: TGTGCCAGCAGAGGGGAACAAGAGACCCAGTACTTC

size: .
J: TRBJ2-1
D: TRBD1
V: TRBV28
CDR3: CASGPGQGYEQFF
DNA: TGTGCCAGCGGACCGGGACAGGGGTATGAGCAGTTCTTC

size: .
J: TRBJ2-5
D: TRBD2
V: TRBV28
CDR3: CASSRPLAGYQETQYF
DNA: TGTGCCAGCAGCCGACCCCTAGCGGGGTACCAAGAGACCCAGTACTTC

size: .
J: TRBJ2-7
D: .
V: TRBV28
CDR3: CASRRSSYEQYF
DNA: TGTGCCAGCAGGCGTTCCTCCTACGAGCAGTACTTC

size: .
J: TRBJ2-3
D: .
V: TRBV7-2
CDR3: CASSLVRFAVTDTQYF
DNA: TGTGCCAGCAGCTTAGTGCGATTTGCGGTTACAGATACGCAGTATTTT

size: few
J: TRBJ1-3
D: TRBD1
V: TRBV5-1
CDR3: CASSFDRVGSGNTIYF
DNA: TGCGCCAGCAGCTTCGACAGGGTAGGGTCCGGAAACACCATATATTTT

size: .
J: TRBJ1-2
D: .
V: TRBV28
CDR3: CASSLTDSAYGYTF
DNA: TGTGCCAGCAGTTTAACAGACAGCGCATATGGCTACACCTTC

size: .
J: TRBJ2-7
D: TRBD2
V: TRBV28
CDR3: CASSVPSGFSYEQYF
DNA: TGTGCCAGCAGTGTCCCTAGCGGATTCTCCTACGAGCAGTACTTC

size: .
J: TRBJ2-7
D: TRBD1
V: TRBV7-2
CDR3: CASSYGTGYEQYF
DNA: TGTGCCAGCAGCTACGGGACAGGGTACGAGCAGTACTTC

size: .
J: TRBJ1-3
D: TRBD1
V: TRBV10-3
CDR3: CASRDRGSGNTIYF
DNA: TGTGCCTCAAGGGACAGGGGCTCTGGAAACACCATATATTTT

size: .
J: TRBJ1-3
D: .
V: TRBV5-1
CDR3: CASMAGAGAGNTIYF
DNA: TGCGCCAGCATGGCGGGTGCTGGAGCTGGAAACACCATATATTTT

size: .
J: TRBJ2-7
D: .
V: TRBV2
CDR3: CASSDWAGTKEQYF
DNA: TGTGCCAGCAGTGATTGGGCGGGAACAAAGGAGCAGTACTTC

size: .
J: TRBJ2-1
D: TRBD2
V: TRBV28
CDR3: CASSPRTSFEQFF
DNA: TGTGCCAGCAGCCCCAGGACTAGCTTTGAGCAGTTCTTC

size: .
J: TRBJ1-5
D: .
V: TRBV30
CDR3: CAWSGEGNQPQHF
DNA: TGTGCCTGGAGTGGTGAGGGCAATCAGCCCCAGCATTTT

size: .
J: TRBJ2-7
D: .
V: TRBV9
CDR3: CASSVGTPGLYEQYF
DNA: TGTGCCAGCAGCGTAGGAACACCAGGACTGTACGAGCAGTACTTC

size: .
J: TRBJ1-5
D: TRBD1
V: TRBV6-5
CDR3: CASSFTGDGSQPQHF
DNA: TGTGCCAGCAGTTTTACAGGGGATGGGAGTCAGCCCCAGCATTTT

size: .
J: TRBJ2-3
D: .
V: TRBV5-1
CDR3: CASSLDRPTDTQYF
DNA: TGCGCCAGCAGCCTAGACAGACCCACAGATACGCAGTATTTT

size: .
J: TRBJ2-5
D: .
V: TRBV10-3
CDR3: CASPPRAETQYF
DNA: TGTGCCTCCCCTCCCAGGGCGGAGACCCAGTACTTC

size: few
J: TRBJ1-3
D: .
V: TRBV4-3
CDR3: CASSQDPWQPSGNTIYF
DNA: TGCGCCAGCAGCCAAGATCCTTGGCAACCCTCTGGAAACACCATATATTTT

size: few
J: TRBJ1-5
D: .
V: TRBV27
CDR3: CASSLYRSNQPQHF
DNA: TGTGCCAGCAGTTTATACAGATCTAATCAGCCCCAGCATTTT

size: .
J: TRBJ2-3
D: .
V: TRBV2
CDR3: CASSERADTQYF
DNA: TGTGCCAGCAGTGAACGCGCAGATACGCAGTATTTT

size: .
J: TRBJ1-6
D: TRBD1
V: TRBV6-5
CDR3: CASSQGARNSPLHF
DNA: TGTGCCAGCAGTCAGGGGGCGCGAAATTCACCCCTCCACTTT

size: .
J: TRBJ1-1
D: TRBD1
V: TRBV2
CDR3: CASNIPGQGTEAFF
DNA: TGTGCCAGCAATATTCCGGGACAGGGCACTGAAGCTTTCTTT

size: .
J: TRBJ2-7
D: TRBD1
V: TRBV2
CDR3: CASRSDRGRYEQYF
DNA: TGTGCCAGCAGAAGTGACAGGGGGCGGTACGAGCAGTACTTC